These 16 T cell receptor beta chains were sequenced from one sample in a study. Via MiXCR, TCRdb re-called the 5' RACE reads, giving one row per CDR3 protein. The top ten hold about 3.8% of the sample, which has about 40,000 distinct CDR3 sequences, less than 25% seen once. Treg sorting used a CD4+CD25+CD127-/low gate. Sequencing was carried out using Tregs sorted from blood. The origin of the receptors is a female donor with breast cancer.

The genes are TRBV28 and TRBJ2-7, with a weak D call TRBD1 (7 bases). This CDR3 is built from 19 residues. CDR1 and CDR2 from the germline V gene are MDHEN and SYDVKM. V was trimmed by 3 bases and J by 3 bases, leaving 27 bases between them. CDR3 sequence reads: CASSFNWWAGGRGDYEQYF. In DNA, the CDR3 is TGTGCCAGCAGTTTCAACTGGTGGGCAGGGGGGCGCGGTGACTACGAGCAGTACTTC.

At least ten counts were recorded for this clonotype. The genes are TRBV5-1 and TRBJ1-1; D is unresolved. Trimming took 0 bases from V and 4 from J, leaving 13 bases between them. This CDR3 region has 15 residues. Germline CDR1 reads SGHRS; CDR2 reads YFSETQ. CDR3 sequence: CASSLGHGVSTEAFF. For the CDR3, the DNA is TGCGCCAGCAGCTTGGGGCACGGGGTCAGCACTGAAGCTTTCTTT.

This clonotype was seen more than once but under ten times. CDR3 region: CASSQDLGQGDGYTF. The CDR3 DNA follows: TGTGCCAGCAGCCAAGATCTCGGACAGGGAGATGGCTACACCTTC. The chain combines TRBV4-2 with TRBJ1-2; 8 bases match TRBD1. The CDR3 consists of 15 residues. Germline V CDR1 and CDR2: LGHNA, YNFKEQ. The V gene end was trimmed by 0 bases and the J gene end by 6 bases; junction bases not matched to a gene: 6.

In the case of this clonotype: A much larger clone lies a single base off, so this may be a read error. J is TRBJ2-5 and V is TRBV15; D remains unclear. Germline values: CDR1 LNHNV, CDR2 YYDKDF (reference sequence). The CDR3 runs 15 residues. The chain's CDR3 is CATCSRGAGRETQYF. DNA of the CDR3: TGTGCCACCTGCAGTCGAGGAGCAGGTCGAGAGACCCAGTACTTC.

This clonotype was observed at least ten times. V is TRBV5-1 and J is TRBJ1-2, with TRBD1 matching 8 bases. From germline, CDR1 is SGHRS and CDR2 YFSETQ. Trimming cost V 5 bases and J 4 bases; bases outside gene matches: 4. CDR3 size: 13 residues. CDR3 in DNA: TGCGCCAGCAGTTGGACAGGGCTCTATGGCTACACCTTC. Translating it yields CASSWTGLYGYTF.

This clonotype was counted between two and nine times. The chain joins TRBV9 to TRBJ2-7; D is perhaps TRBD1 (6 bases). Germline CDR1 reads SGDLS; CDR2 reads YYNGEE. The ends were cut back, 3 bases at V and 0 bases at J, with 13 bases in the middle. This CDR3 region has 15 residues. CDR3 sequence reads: CASSAQTGGSYEQYF. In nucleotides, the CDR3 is TGTGCCAGCAGCGCCCAGACAGGAGGCTCCTACGAGCAGTACTTC.

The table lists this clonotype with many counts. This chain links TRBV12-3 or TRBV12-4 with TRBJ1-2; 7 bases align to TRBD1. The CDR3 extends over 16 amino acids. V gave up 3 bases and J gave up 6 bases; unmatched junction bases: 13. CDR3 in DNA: TGTGCCAGCAGTTTGGTAGACAGGGTAGGGATTGATGGCTACACCTTC. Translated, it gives CASSLVDRVGIDGYTF.

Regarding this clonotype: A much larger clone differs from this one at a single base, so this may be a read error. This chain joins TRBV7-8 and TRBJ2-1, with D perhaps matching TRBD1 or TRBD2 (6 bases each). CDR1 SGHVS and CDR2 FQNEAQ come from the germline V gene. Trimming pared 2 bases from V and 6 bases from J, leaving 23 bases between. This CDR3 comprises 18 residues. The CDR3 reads CASSLFEGEATPCNEQFF. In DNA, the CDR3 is TGTGCCAGCAGCTTATTTGAGGGGGAGGCGACACCGTGCAATGAGCAGTTCTTC.

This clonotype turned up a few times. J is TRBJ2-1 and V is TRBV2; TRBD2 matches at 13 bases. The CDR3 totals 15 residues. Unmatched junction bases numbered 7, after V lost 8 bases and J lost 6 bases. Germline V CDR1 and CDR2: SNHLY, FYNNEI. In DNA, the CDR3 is TGTGCCAGCTCCCGGACTAGCGGGAGCGTCAATGAGCAGTTCTTC. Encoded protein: CASSRTSGSVNEQFF.

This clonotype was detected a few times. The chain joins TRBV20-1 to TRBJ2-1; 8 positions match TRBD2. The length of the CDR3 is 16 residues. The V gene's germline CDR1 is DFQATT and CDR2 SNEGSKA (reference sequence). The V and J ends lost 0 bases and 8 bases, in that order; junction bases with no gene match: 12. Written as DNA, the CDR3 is TGCAGTGCTAGAGATCGTGGTAGCGGGATATGGGATGAGCAGTTCTTC. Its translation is CSARDRGSGIWDEQFF.

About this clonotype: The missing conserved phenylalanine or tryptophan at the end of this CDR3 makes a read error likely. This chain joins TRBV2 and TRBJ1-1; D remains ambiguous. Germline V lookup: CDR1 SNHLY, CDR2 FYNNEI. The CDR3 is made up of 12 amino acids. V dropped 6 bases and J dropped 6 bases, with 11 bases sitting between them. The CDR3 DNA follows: TGTGCCAGCAGCAGCATTAGCGCTGAAGCTTTCCTT. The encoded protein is CASSSISAEAFL.

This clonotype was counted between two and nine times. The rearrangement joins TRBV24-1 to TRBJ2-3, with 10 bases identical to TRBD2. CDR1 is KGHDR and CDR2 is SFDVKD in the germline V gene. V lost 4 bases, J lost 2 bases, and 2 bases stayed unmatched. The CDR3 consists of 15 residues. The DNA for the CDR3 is TGTGCCACCAGTGAAGCGGGAGGGTTCACAGATACGCAGTATTTT. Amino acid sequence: CATSEAGGFTDTQYF.

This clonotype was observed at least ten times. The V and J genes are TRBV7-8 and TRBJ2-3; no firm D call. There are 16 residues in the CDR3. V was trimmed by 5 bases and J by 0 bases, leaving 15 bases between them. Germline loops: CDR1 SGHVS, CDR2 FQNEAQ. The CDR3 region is CASSRRQATSTDTQYF. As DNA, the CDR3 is TGTGCCAGCAGCCGGCGACAAGCGACGAGCACAGATACGCAGTATTTT.

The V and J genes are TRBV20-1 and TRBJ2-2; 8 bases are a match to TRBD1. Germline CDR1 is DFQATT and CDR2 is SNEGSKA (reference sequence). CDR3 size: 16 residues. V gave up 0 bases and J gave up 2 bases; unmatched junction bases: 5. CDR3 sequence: CSARDNRGVNTGELFF. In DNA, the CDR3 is TGCAGTGCTAGAGATAACAGGGGGGTTAACACCGGGGAGCTGTTTTTT.

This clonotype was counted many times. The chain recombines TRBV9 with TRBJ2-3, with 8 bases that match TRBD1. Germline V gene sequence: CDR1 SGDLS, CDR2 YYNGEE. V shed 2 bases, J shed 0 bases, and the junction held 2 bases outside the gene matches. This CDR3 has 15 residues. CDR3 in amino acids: CASSVTGGSTDTQYF. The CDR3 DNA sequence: TGTGCCAGCAGCGTCACAGGGGGTAGCACAGATACGCAGTATTTT.

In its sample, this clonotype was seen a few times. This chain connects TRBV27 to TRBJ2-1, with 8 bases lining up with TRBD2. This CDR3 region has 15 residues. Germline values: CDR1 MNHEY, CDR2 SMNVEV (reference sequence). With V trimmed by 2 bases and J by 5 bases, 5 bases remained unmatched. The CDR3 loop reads CASSLSGSVNNEQFF. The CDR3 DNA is TGTGCCAGCAGTTTAAGCGGGAGCGTGAACAATGAGCAGTTCTTC.